This record looks at one T cell receptor beta chain sequence and its context. Its target is unknown. This sample includes further DNA sequences coding for the same CDR3. The DNA input per sorted-subset replicate PCR was approximately 210 ng, corresponding to some 30,000 T cell genomes. Data came from immunoSEQ multiplex PCR; TCRdb stores just in-frame clones and leaves some out. The sample holds some 1 million clones, around 76% seen once. The sample originates from a study of shared clonotypes between healthy human individuals. Study-level information: Per donor, CD8 memory used one plate, CD8 naive used two, CD4 memory used three and CD4 naive used three.

Germline CDR1 and CDR2: SEHNR and FQNEAQ (reference sequence). The junction had 2 bases not matched to a gene; V was cut back by 0 bases and J by 2 bases. This CDR3 has 16 amino acids. Broader study findings: Expectations were that clonotype sharing among donors would be affected by sequencing depth.

The sample was memory CD4+ T cells sorted from blood. Subset meaning: CD45RA-negative fraction. This chain connects TRBV7-9 to TRBJ2-1; 9 positions agree with TRBD2. This receptor was identified in a man between 18 and 29 years old in good health. DNA of the CDR3: TGTGCCAGCAGCTTAGCTCTAGCGGGACCCTACAATGAGCAGTTCTTC. Amino acids: CASSLALAGPYNEQFF.